This paragraph covers one TCR beta chain sequence. This sample is part of a study of cytomegalovirus exposure and HLA in healthy donors. Study information: The Caucasian-associated ancestry cluster held less than 85% of around 380 genotyped donors.

CDR1 is LGHNA and CDR2 is YSLEER in the germline V gene. Unmatched junction bases numbered 3, after V lost 8 bases and J lost 0 bases. The CDR3 is 13 residues long. PCR employed 60 Vbeta and 13 Jbeta primers. Some clones are missing from TCRdb's copy, which holds only in-frame ones; the method was immunoSEQ multiplex PCR. The sample consists of 120,000 or so clones, about 81% of them appearing once. Sequencing input: PBMCs. The TCR sequence derives from a woman between 45 and 60 years old in good health and CMV-seropositive. This chain links TRBV4-3 with TRBJ1-1; 7 bases are shared with TRBD1. CDR3 residues: CASGGQLNTEAFF. DNA of the CDR3: TGCGCCAGCGGGGGACAGTTGAACACTGAAGCTTTCTTT.